One TCR beta chain is described in this entry. Assay: immunoSEQ multiplex PCR; the TCRdb copy retains only in-frame clones and omits some. The sample consists of roughly 46,000 clones, approximately 85% of them appearing once. Germline lookup yields CDR1 LNHDA and CDR2 SQIVND (reference sequence). This CDR3 comprises 15 residues. Trimming shortened V by 3 bases and J by 2 bases, and 12 bases separated the two germline ends. These data belong to a study of blood T cell repertoires in COVID-19. The sample consisted of peripheral blood. This TCR was recovered from a human donor in a cohort sampled during active COVID-19. The donor label of this sample is uncertain. The chain employs TRBV19 and TRBJ2-3; a possible D gene is TRBD2 (6 bases). The CDR3 DNA sequence: TGTGCCAGTAGTATCGGGAGTCCATACACAGATACGCAGTATTTT. The encoded protein is CASSIGSPYTDTQYF.